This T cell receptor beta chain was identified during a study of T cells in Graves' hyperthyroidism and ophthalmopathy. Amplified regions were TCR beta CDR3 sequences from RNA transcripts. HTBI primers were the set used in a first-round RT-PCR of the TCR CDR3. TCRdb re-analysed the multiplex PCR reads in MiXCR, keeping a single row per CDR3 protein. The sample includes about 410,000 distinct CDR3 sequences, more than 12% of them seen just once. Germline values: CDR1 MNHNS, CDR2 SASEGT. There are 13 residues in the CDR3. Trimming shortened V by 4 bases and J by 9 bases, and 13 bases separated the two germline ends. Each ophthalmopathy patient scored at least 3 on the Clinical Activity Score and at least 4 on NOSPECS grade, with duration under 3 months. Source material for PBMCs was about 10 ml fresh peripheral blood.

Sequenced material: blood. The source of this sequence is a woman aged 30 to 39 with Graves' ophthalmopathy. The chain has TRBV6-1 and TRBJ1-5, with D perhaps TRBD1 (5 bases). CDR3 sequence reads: CASSGDPPRPQHF. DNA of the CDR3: TGTGCCAGCAGTGGGGACCCGCCCCGGCCCCAGCATTTT.